This TCR beta chain comes out of a study of brain T cells in children with intractable seizures. The study's findings and limits: Only CDR3 sequence similarity suggested viral specificity, without known HCMV serostatus.

Note on this clone: The antigen remains undetermined.

This CDR3 is built from 14 residues. Germline V gene data show CDR1 as MDHEN and CDR2 as SYDVKM. The V segment lost 8 bases and the J segment 10 bases; nucleotides outside the gene matches: 8. The method was immunoSEQ multiplex PCR; TCRdb's version includes in-frame clones alone and lacks a portion of them. Of roughly 80,000 clones in the sample, about 92% were seen once. Sequencing was limited to surgery cases with top T cell transcript signatures in brain tissue. At least one anti-epileptic drug was given before surgery. The starting material was peripheral blood, obtained at surgery. The rearrangement links TRBV28 to TRBJ1-6, with 10 bases that match TRBD1. The receptor was derived from a boy under two years old with tuberous sclerosis and intractable seizures. The CDR3 DNA reads TGTGCCAGCCTCAGGGACAGGGGAATCTCACCCCTCCACTTT. Amino acids: CASLRDRGISPLHF.